This T cell receptor beta chain was identified during a study of T cell responses to AZD1222 COVID-19 vaccine. Profiled with immunoSEQ multiplex PCR; TCRdb holds only in-frame clones, not every one. The sample lists about 97,000 clones, around 89% seen once, with 6% to 8% in the top ten. The table lists this clone with a count of one. V shed 2 bases and J shed 1 base, with 9 bases lying between them. The V gene's germline CDR1 is SGHVS and CDR2 FQNEAQ. The CDR3 consists of 14 residues. This clonotype was sampled from an adult in good health. The J gene is TRBJ2-7, the V gene TRBV7-8; D gene ambiguous. The material sequenced was peripheral blood, taken on day 0 of AZD1222 vaccination. The CDR3 protein is CASSLSDGSYEQYF. The CDR3 DNA follows: TGTGCCAGCAGCTTATCAGACGGATCCTACGAGCAGTACTTC.